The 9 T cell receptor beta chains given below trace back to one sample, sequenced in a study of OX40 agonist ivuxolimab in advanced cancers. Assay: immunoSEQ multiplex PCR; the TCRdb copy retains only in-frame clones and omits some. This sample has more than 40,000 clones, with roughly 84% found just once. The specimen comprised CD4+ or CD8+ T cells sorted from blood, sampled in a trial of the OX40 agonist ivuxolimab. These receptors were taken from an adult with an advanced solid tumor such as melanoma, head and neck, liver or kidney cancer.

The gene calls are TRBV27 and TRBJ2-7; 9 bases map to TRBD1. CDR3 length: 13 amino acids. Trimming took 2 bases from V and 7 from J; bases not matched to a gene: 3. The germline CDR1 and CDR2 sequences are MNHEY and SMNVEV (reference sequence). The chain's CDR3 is CASSLNRGQEQYF. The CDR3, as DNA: TGTGCCAGCAGTTTAAACAGGGGGCAGGAGCAGTACTTC.

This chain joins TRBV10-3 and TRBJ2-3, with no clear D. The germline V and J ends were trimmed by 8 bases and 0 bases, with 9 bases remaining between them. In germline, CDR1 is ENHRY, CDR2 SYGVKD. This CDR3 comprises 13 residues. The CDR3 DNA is TGTGCCATCTCCATCACTAGCACAGATACGCAGTATTTT. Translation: CAISITSTDTQYF.

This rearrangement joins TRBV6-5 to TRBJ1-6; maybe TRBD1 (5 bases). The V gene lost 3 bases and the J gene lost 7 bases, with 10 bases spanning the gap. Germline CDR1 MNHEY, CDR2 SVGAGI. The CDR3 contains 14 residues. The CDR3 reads CASSYGGVNSPLHF. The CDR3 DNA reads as TGTGCCAGCAGTTATGGAGGGGTAAATTCACCCCTCCACTTT.

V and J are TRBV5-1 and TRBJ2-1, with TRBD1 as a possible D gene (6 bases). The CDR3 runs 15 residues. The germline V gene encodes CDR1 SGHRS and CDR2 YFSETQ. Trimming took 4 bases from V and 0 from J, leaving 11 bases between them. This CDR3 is CASSPGEDSYNEQFF. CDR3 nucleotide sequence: TGCGCCAGCAGCCCAGGGGAAGACTCCTACAATGAGCAGTTCTTC.

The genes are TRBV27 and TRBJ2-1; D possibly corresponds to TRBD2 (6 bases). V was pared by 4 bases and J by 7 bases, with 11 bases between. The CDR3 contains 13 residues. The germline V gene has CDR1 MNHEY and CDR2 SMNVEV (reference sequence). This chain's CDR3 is CASSSGLLNEQFF. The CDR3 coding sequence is TGTGCCAGCAGTTCGGGACTGCTGAATGAGCAGTTCTTC.

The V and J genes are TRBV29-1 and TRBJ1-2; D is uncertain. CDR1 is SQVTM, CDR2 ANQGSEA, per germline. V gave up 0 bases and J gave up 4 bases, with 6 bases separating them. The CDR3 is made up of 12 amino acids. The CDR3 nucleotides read TGCAGCGTTGAAGATCTTAGCTATGGCTACACCTTC. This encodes CSVEDLSYGYTF.

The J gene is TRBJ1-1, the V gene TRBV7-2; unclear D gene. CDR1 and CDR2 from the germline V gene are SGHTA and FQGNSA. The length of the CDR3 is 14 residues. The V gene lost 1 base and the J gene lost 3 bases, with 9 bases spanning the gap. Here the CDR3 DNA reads TGTGCCAGCAGCTTAGTTATGGCGGACACTGAAGCTTTCTTT. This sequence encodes CASSLVMADTEAFF.

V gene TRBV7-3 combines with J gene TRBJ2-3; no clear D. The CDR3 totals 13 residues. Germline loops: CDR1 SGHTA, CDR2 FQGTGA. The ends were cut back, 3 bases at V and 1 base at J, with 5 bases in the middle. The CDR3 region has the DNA TGTGCCAGCAGCTTGACTGGCACAGATACGCAGTATTTT. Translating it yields CASSLTGTDTQYF. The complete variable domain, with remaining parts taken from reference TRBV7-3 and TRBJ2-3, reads GAGVSQTPSNKVTEKGKYVELRCDPISGHTALYWYRQSLGQGPEFLIYFQGTGAADDSGLPNDRFFAVRPEGSVSTLKIQRTERGDSAVYLCASSLTGTDTQYFGPGTRLTVL.

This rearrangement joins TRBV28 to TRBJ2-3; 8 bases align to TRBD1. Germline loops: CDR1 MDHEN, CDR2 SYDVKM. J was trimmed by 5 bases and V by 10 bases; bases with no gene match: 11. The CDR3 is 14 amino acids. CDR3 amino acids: CAISGTGLEDTQYF. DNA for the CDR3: TGTGCCATCTCCGGGACAGGATTAGAAGATACGCAGTATTTT.